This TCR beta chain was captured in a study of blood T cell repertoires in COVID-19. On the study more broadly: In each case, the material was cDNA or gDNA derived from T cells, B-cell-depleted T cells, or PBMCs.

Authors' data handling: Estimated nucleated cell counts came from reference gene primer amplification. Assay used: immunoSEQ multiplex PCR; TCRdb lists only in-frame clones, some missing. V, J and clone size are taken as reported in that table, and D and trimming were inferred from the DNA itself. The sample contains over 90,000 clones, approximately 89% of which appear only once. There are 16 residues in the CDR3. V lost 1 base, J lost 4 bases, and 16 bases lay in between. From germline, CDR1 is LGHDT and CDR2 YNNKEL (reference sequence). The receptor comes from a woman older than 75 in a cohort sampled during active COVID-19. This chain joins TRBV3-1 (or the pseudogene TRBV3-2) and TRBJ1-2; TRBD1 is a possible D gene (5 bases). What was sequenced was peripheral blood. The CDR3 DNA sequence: TGTGCCAGCAGCCAAGGAGTCGGGGCGGAGGGCTATGGCTACACCTTC. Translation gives CASSQGVGAEGYGYTF.